The rows below give T cell receptor beta chains drawn from one sample of a study of cytomegalovirus exposure and HLA in healthy donors. Generated by immunoSEQ multiplex PCR, the TCRdb table keeps only in-frame clones and is missing some. The table lists a few hundred thousand clones, about 80% of them singletons. Sequences were obtained from PBMCs. The receptors were gathered from a girl aged 2 to 9 in good health and CMV-seronegative. CDR3s leave out the opening cysteine and the closing phenylalanine or tryptophan. Fields, in order: V gene, CDR3 length, clone size, J gene, CDR3 protein. Where a row states a size, it is once, few, many or the class of an expanded clone; other rows omit it.

V gene: TRBV7-3
CDR3 length: 13
clone size: -
J gene: TRBJ2-5
CDR3 protein: ASSLQTGEGETQY

V gene: TRBV28
CDR3 length: 13
clone size: -
J gene: TRBJ2-3
CDR3 protein: ASRVSSGRLNTQY

V gene: TRBV15
CDR3 length: 15
clone size: -
J gene: TRBJ2-5
CDR3 protein: ATSRDVGGAIQETQY

V gene: TRBV18
CDR3 length: 13
clone size: -
J gene: TRBJ2-4
CDR3 protein: ASSPLDSVLGIQY

V gene: TRBV5-5
CDR3 length: 9
clone size: -
J gene: TRBJ2-1
CDR3 protein: ASLLSNEQF

V gene: TRBV12-5
CDR3 length: 13
clone size: -
J gene: TRBJ2-2
CDR3 protein: ASGLVHDNTGELF

V gene: TRBV4-2
CDR3 length: 12
clone size: few
J gene: TRBJ1-1
CDR3 protein: ASSQAEGQTEAF

V gene: TRBV9
CDR3 length: 9
clone size: -
J gene: TRBJ2-3
CDR3 protein: ASPGVGTQY

V gene: TRBV7-9
CDR3 length: 12
clone size: -
J gene: TRBJ1-5
CDR3 protein: ASSLAAGNQPQH

V gene: TRBV7-2
CDR3 length: 11
clone size: -
J gene: TRBJ1-1
CDR3 protein: ASSLQENTEAF

V gene: TRBV5-1
CDR3 length: 16
clone size: -
J gene: TRBJ2-7
CDR3 protein: ASSLAGGGGHVSYEQY

V gene: TRBV18
CDR3 length: 12
clone size: -
J gene: TRBJ2-3
CDR3 protein: ASSPARATDTQY

V gene: TRBV30
CDR3 length: 12
clone size: -
J gene: TRBJ1-1
CDR3 protein: AWSGGQPNTEAF

V gene: TRBV28
CDR3 length: 14
clone size: -
J gene: TRBJ2-7
CDR3 protein: ASSPLGQVGGYEQY

V gene: TRBV7-2
CDR3 length: 14
clone size: -
J gene: TRBJ1-1
CDR3 protein: ASSLQSGRTNTEAF

V gene: TRBV5-1
CDR3 length: 13
clone size: -
J gene: TRBJ2-1
CDR3 protein: ASSLTSGRPNEQF

V gene: TRBV5-6
CDR3 length: 11
clone size: -
J gene: TRBJ2-3
CDR3 protein: ASARTSTDTQY

V gene: TRBV9
CDR3 length: 13
clone size: -
J gene: TRBJ1-4
CDR3 protein: ASSVYDGLNEKLF

V gene: TRBV6-5
CDR3 length: 11
clone size: once
J gene: TRBJ1-3
CDR3 protein: ASSSYPGNTIY

V gene: TRBV10-3
CDR3 length: 12
clone size: -
J gene: TRBJ1-1
CDR3 protein: AIARGDMNTEAF

V gene: TRBV29-1
CDR3 length: 11
clone size: -
J gene: TRBJ1-2
CDR3 protein: SVELGTGYGYT

V gene: TRBV6-5
CDR3 length: 13
clone size: once
J gene: TRBJ1-4
CDR3 protein: ASRARGVRDEKLF

V gene: TRBV30
CDR3 length: 12
clone size: -
J gene: TRBJ1-3
CDR3 protein: AWSVGGSGNTIY

V gene: TRBV5-1
CDR3 length: 13
clone size: few
J gene: TRBJ2-7
CDR3 protein: ASSFLAGKGYEQY

V gene: TRBV28
CDR3 length: 11
clone size: -
J gene: TRBJ1-2
CDR3 protein: ASHLGLGYGYT

V gene: TRBV6-5
CDR3 length: 13
clone size: few
J gene: TRBJ1-2
CDR3 protein: ASSYSDGQAYGYT

V gene: TRBV6-1
CDR3 length: 17
clone size: -
J gene: TRBJ2-4
CDR3 protein: ASSVLVSGNSAAKNIQY

V gene: TRBV18
CDR3 length: 11
clone size: -
J gene: TRBJ1-5
CDR3 protein: ASSEYQDQLQH